This T cell receptor beta chain comes out of a study of low-dose radiotherapy and immunotherapy resistance in tumors. The authors amplified TCRs for about 20 PCR cycles with a constant-region primer and a V-primer adapter. Amplification of isolated mRNA was accomplished via in vitro transcription. TCRdb ran MiXCR on the reads and lists one entry per CDR3 protein. In the table there are tens of thousands of distinct CDR3 sequences, over 9.5% of which are singletons. For this clonotype: Germline is not matched at one junction end, which may reflect a read error.

Germline V CDR1 and CDR2: ENHRY, SYGVKD. The CDR3 length is 17 residues. The time point denotes: before trial treatment. This chain connects TRBV10-3 to TRBJ2-1; D tentatively reads TRBD1 or TRBD2 (6 bases each). The TCR originated in a female donor with ovarian cancer. The sequenced sample was PBMCs, obtained before treatment. The CDR3 reads CAISESKRWGAGDEQLF. The CDR3 DNA is TGTGCCATCAGTGAGTCGAAGAGGTGGGGGGCCGGGGATGAGCAGTTGTTT.